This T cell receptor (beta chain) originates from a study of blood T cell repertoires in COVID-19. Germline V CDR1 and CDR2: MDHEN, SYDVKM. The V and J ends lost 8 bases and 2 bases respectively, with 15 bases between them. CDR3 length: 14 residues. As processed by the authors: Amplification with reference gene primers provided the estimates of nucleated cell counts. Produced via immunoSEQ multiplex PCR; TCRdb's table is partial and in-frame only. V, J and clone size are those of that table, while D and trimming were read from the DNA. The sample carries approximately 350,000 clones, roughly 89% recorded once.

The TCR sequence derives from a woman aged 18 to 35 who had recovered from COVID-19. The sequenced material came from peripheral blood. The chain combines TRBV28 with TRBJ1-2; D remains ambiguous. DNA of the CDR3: TGTGCCAGCGACTCTAGCAGCAGGAACTATGGCTACACCTTC. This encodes CASDSSSRNYGYTF.